The next 7 T cell receptor beta chains were all read from a single sample in a study of blood T cell repertoires in COVID-19. TCRdb's table, derived via immunoSEQ multiplex PCR, lists solely in-frame clones and lacks some. This sample has approximately 280,000 clones; over 85% occur once, and the top ten carry 1.9%. Sequenced material: PBMCs or T cells enriched from blood (not recorded which). All receptors come from a woman in her sixties who had recovered from COVID-19.

This chain joins TRBV10-1 and TRBJ2-5, with D possibly TRBD1 on 6 matching bases. V gave up 6 bases and J gave up 2 bases, with 16 bases separating them. Germline CDR1 and CDR2: WNHNN and SYGVQD (reference sequence). This CDR3 has 15 residues. The CDR3 loop reads CASSDSKGGQETQYF. The CDR3 DNA sequence: TGCGCCAGCAGCGATAGCAAAGGGGGTCAAGAGACCCAGTACTTC.

The rearrangement uses TRBV5-5 and TRBJ1-2, with D perhaps matching TRBD1 (6 bases). Per the germline V gene, CDR1 is SGHKS and CDR2 is YYEKEE (reference sequence). The germline V and J ends were trimmed by 3 bases and 3 bases, with 15 bases remaining between them. The CDR3 is 15 amino acids. CDR3 DNA: TGTGCCAGCAGCTCCCACAGGGTATTAGACTATGGCTACACCTTC. Translating it yields CASSSHRVLDYGYTF.

This clone was observed a few times. V is TRBV10-3 and J is TRBJ1-2; D is perhaps TRBD1 (5 bases). This CDR3 has 13 residues. The V end was cut by 3 bases, the J end by 8 bases, with 13 bases between. Germline assignment: CDR1 ENHRY and CDR2 SYGVKD. The CDR3 here is CAISDVGAEGYTF. CDR3 DNA sequence: TGTGCCATCAGTGACGTAGGGGCGGAAGGCTACACCTTC.

This clone was detected once. Written as DNA, the CDR3 is TGTGCCAGCTCGCCGACAGGGACGAACACTGAAGCTTTCTTT. Its translation is CASSPTGTNTEAFF. This chain uses TRBV18 with TRBJ1-1, with 7 positions matching TRBD1. Germline-derived CDR1 and CDR2 are KGHSH and LQKENI. The trim removed 6 bases at V and 1 base at J, leaving 5 bases unmatched. The CDR3 has 14 residues.

The rearrangement joins TRBV29-1 to TRBJ1-3, with unresolved D. The length of the CDR3 is 14 residues. V was trimmed by 0 bases and J by 0 bases, leaving 6 bases between them. The germline V gene has CDR1 SQVTM and CDR2 ANQGSEA. The CDR3 DNA sequence: TGCAGCGTTGAAGATCGGAGCTCTGGAAACACCATATATTTT. Translating gives CSVEDRSSGNTIYF.

The chain employs TRBV6-5 and TRBJ1-3; a possible D gene is TRBD1 (5 bases). Germline V gene lookup returns CDR1 MNHEY and CDR2 SVGAGI. The V end was cut by 10 bases, the J end by 0 bases, with 16 bases between. The CDR3 length is 15 residues. The CDR3 DNA reads TGTGCCACCCGCGAGGACGACAGCTCTGGAAACACCATATATTTT. Translated, it gives CATREDDSSGNTIYF.

The chain links TRBV11-2 to TRBJ2-1, with D unclear. In germline, CDR1 is SGHAT, CDR2 FQNNGV. V was pared by 3 bases and J by 10 bases, with 13 bases between. CDR3 length equals 13 residues. The CDR3 DNA follows: TGTGCCAGCAGCTTTCATAGTTTCCGCGAGCAGTTCTTC. It yields the protein CASSFHSFREQFF.